This paragraph reports one T cell receptor (beta chain). What it binds is not known. Sequencing of TCR beta, carried out with a high-throughput approach, was applied to CD8+ and CD4+ T cells from the blood. TEMRA cells were enriched by FACS, while CD8+ and CD4+ T cells were obtained through a negative isolation that was performed magnetically. Reverse transcription of about 0.5 to 1 ug RNA used random hexamers. Using its own MiXCR run on the immunoSEQ multiplex PCR reads, TCRdb lists one record per CDR3 protein. The sample includes roughly 140,000 distinct CDR3 sequences, 94% of them seen just once. This record comes from a study of CD8 T cells in Susac syndrome. Trimming removed 2 bases from V and 9 bases from J; junction bases left unmatched: 4. Germline V gene lookup returns CDR1 MNHNY and CDR2 SVGAGI (reference sequence). CDR3 size: 15 residues. Overall study results and limits: As the study acknowledged, the number of individuals who were part of its TCR sequencing and HLA analysis was relatively small.

The rearrangement uses TRBV6-6 and TRBJ2-1; 13 nucleotides match TRBD2. This TCR derives from a human donor in good health. Sequencing used CD8+ T cells from PBMCs. The CDR3 protein is CASSYGLAGESEQFF. The CDR3 nucleotides are TGTGCCAGCAGTTACGGACTAGCGGGAGAGAGTGAGCAGTTCTTC.